This T cell receptor beta chain was captured in a study of T-cell memory formation after mild COVID-19. Background on the study: Clusters were largely donor specific.

This clonotype was observed once. V was clipped by 3 bases and J by 5 bases; unmatched bases: 1. The germline CDR1 and CDR2 sequences are SEHNR and FQNEAQ (reference sequence). This CDR3 comprises 14 residues. A 5'RACE reaction primed in the constant segment made cDNA libraries of TCR alpha and TCR beta, and these carried sample barcodes and UMIs. One entry per CDR3 protein results from TCRdb running MiXCR on the 5' RACE reads. This sample yields about 90,000 distinct CDR3 sequences, of which about 16% are seen a single time; under 45% belongs to the top ten. The sequenced sample consisted of PBMCs or a T cell subset sorted from them (not recorded which). The genes are TRBV7-9 and TRBJ1-5; 10 nucleotides agree with TRBD1. The sequence was collected from a man in his late teens or twenties who had mild COVID-19 (a few samples of this study predate the infection). Cell type and time point are not known. CDR3 nucleotide sequence: TGTGCCAGCAGCTTGACAGGGGGCGATCAGCCCCAGCATTTT. The encoded protein is CASSLTGGDQPQHF.